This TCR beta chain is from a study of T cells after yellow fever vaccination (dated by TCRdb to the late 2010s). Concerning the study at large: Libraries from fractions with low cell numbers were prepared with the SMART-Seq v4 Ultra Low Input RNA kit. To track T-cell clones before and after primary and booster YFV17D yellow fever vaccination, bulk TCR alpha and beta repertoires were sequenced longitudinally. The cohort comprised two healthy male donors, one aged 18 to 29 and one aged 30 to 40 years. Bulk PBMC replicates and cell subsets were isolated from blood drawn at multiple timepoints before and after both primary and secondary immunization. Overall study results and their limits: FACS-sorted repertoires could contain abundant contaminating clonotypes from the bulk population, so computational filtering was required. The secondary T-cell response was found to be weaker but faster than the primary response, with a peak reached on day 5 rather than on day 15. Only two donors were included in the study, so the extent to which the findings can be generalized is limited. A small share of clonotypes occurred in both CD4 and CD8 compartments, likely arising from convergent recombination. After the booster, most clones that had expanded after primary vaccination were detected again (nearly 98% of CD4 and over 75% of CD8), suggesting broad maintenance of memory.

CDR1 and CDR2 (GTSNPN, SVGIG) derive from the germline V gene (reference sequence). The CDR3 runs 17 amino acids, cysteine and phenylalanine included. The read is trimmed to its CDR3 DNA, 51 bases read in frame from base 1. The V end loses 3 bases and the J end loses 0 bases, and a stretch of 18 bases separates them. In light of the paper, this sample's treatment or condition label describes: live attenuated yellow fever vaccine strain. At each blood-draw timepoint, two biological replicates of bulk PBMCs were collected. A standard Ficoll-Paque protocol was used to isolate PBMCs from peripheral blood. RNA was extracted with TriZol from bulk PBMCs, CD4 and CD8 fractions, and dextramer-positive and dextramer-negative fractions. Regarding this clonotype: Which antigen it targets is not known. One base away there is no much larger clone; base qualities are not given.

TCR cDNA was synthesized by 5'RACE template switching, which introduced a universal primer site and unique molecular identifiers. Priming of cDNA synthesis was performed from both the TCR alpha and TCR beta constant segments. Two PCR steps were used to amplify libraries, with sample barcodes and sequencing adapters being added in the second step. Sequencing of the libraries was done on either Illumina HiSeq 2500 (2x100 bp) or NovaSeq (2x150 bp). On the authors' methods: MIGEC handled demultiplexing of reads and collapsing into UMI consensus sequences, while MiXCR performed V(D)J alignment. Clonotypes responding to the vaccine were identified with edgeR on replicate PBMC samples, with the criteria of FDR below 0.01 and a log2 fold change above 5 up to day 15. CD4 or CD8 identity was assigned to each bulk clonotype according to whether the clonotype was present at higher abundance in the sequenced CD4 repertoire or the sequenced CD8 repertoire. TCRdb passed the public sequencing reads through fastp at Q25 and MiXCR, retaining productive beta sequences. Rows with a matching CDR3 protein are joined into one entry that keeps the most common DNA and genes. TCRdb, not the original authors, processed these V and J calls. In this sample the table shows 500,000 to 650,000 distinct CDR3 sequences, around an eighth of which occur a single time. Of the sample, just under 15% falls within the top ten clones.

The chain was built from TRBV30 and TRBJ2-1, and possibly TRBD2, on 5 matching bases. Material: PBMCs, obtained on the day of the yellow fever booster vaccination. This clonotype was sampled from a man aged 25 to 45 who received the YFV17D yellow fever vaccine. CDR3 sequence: CAWSPSIVGSSYNEQFF. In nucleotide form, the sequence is TGTGCCTGGAGCCCCAGCATAGTGGGGAGCTCCTACAATGAGCAGTTCTTC.